This T cell receptor beta chain derives from a study of cytotoxic CD8 clonotypes in ibrutinib-treated CLL. About this clone itself: What it binds is unknown.

Sequencing sought depths of 1 in 200,000 to 1 in 1 million T cells. Sequencing used immunoSEQ multiplex PCR; TCRdb keeps in-frame clones, though not all of them. The sample contains approximately 200,000 clones, 72% of which appear only once. The CDR3 consists of 14 residues. V was shortened by 2 bases and J by 2 bases, with 10 bases between the two germline ends. Germline V gene data show CDR1 as GTSNPN and CDR2 as SVGIG (reference sequence). Study-wide results and caveats: Contraction or stability on treatment characterized the public clonotypes, which were uncommon.

The chain recombines TRBV30 with TRBJ2-1; either TRBD1 or TRBD2 may supply D (6 bases each). This clonotype was sampled from a human donor with chronic lymphocytic leukemia. The sample here was PBMCs, taken after 24 months of ibrutinib treatment. Here the CDR3 reads CAWSRGRTYNEQFF. The CDR3 nucleotides read TGTGCCTGGAGTAGGGGGAGGACCTACAATGAGCAGTTCTTC.